The 15 T cell receptor beta chains given below trace back to one sample, sequenced in a study of T cells after yellow fever vaccination. TCRdb re-called the 5' RACE reads with MiXCR, one entry per CDR3 protein. Among 360,000 or so distinct CDR3 sequences listed, more than 9% were seen once. Sequences were derived from PBMCs, sampled on the day of the first yellow fever vaccination. The receptors originated from a man between 18 and 35 years old who received the YFV17D yellow fever vaccine.

This chain links TRBV5-1 with TRBJ2-5; maybe TRBD2 (7 bases). Between the trimmed V and J ends, which lost 0 bases and 2 bases, there was a span of 20 bases. Germline V gene lookup returns CDR1 SGHRS and CDR2 YFSETQ. The length of the CDR3 is 18 residues. The CDR3 sequence is CASSLGPAGASGQETQYF. The CDR3 nucleotides are TGCGCCAGCAGCTTGGGTCCCGCGGGGGCCTCGGGACAAGAGACCCAGTACTTC.

The chain links TRBV28 to TRBJ1-2; D perhaps matches TRBD1 (5 bases). Germline-derived CDR1 and CDR2 are MDHEN and SYDVKM. The CDR3 length is 12 residues. V was trimmed by 6 bases and J by 4 bases, leaving 9 bases between them. This CDR3 reads CASRMGPYGYTF. The CDR3 DNA follows: TGTGCCAGCAGGATGGGGCCCTATGGCTACACCTTC.

The chain has TRBV24-1 and TRBJ2-3, with 7 nucleotides matching TRBD1. There are 14 residues in the CDR3. The junction had 7 bases not matched to a gene; V was cut back by 7 bases and J by 4 bases. Germline loops: CDR1 KGHDR, CDR2 SFDVKD. CDR3 bases: TGTGCCACCAGCGAGACAGGGCAGGCAGATACGCAGTATTTT. Protein product: CATSETGQADTQYF.

This clonotype was recorded a few times. The V and J genes are TRBV6-2 or TRBV6-3 and TRBJ2-7; 7 nucleotides match TRBD1. The CDR3 has 13 amino acids. The junction had 6 bases not matched to a gene; V was cut back by 6 bases and J by 4 bases. CDR1 is MNHEY, CDR2 SVGEGT, per germline. CDR3 DNA sequence: TGTGCCAGCAGACCCACAGGGGAATACGAGCAGTACGTC. It codes for CASRPTGEYEQYV.

Only a few counts were recorded for this clonotype. V and J are TRBV12-3 or TRBV12-4 and TRBJ1-2; D might be TRBD1 (5 bases). Trimming took 6 bases from V and 2 from J, leaving 16 bases between them. This CDR3 region has 15 residues. The DNA for the CDR3 is TGTGCCAGCAGACCCGACAGCAGGGTGAACTATGGCTACACCTTC. Protein product: CASRPDSRVNYGYTF.

This clonotype showed up just a few times. The gene calls are TRBV5-1 and TRBJ1-5; the D gene is possibly TRBD1 (6 bases). Germline CDR1 reads SGHRS; CDR2 reads YFSETQ. CDR3 length: 15 residues. V lost 0 bases, J lost 7 bases, and 14 bases lay in between. The CDR3 here is CASSLAAGRGQPQHF. The CDR3 nucleotides read TGCGCCAGCAGCTTGGCGGCAGGGAGGGGGCAGCCCCAGCATTTT.

V usage is TRBV7-2 and J usage is TRBJ1-1; TRBD1 matches 9 bases. Per the germline V gene, CDR1 is SGHTA and CDR2 is FQGNSA. V was pared by 5 bases and J by 6 bases, with 7 bases of the junction left unmatched. This CDR3 has 14 residues. The chain's CDR3 is CASSPTGGTPEAFF. In nucleotides, the CDR3 is TGTGCCAGCAGCCCGACAGGGGGTACCCCTGAAGCTTTCTTT.

V gene TRBV7-6 combines with J gene TRBJ2-7; D is tentatively TRBD1 or TRBD2 (5 bases each). V lost 1 base to trimming and J lost 2 bases, with 12 bases between them. The CDR3 covers 15 residues. Germline V gene lookup returns CDR1 SGHVS and CDR2 FNYEAQ. The CDR3 region has the DNA TGTGCCAGCAGCTTAGGGGACCTAATGGCCTACGAGCAGTACTTC. Translated, it gives CASSLGDLMAYEQYF.

The genes are TRBV5-4 and TRBJ1-4; 9 nucleotides line up with TRBD1. This CDR3 region has 15 residues. V lost 3 bases to trimming and J lost 5 bases; unmatched junction nucleotides: 5. The germline CDR1 and CDR2 sequences are SGHNT and YYREEE (reference sequence). Here the CDR3 reads CASSSGTGKNEKLFF. CDR3 in DNA: TGTGCCAGCAGCTCCGGGACAGGGAAAAATGAAAAACTGTTTTTT.

This clonotype was recorded a few times. The genes are TRBV27 and TRBJ1-5; no clear D gene. This CDR3 region has 15 residues. In germline, CDR1 is MNHEY, CDR2 SMNVEV (reference sequence). V lost 5 bases, J lost 7 bases, and 18 bases lay in between. CDR3 DNA: TGTGCCAGCAGTCCGGTGACTAGCCCCAGGCAGCCCCAGCATTTT. It codes for CASSPVTSPRQPQHF.

The chain has TRBV5-1 and TRBJ2-3, with D perhaps matching TRBD1 (7 bases). This CDR3 is built from 16 residues. The V gene lost 2 bases and the J gene lost 0 bases, with 13 bases spanning the gap. CDR1 and CDR2 (germline): SGHRS, YFSETQ. The CDR3 protein is CASSFSTGTSTDTQYF. The CDR3 region has the DNA TGCGCCAGCAGCTTCTCGACAGGGACTAGCACAGATACGCAGTATTTT.

This clonotype has just a few counts. The chain recombines TRBV21-1 with TRBJ1-2; the DNA was not used to check the table's D call, TRBD1. TRBV21-1 is listed as a pseudogene. CDR3 length: 10 amino acids. This CDR3 reads CASSKKGDTF. CDR3 DNA: TGTGCCAGCAGCAAAAAGGGGGACACCTTC.

This clonotype appeared a few times. This sequence joins TRBV4-2 and TRBJ2-4, with 7 bases aligning to TRBD2. This CDR3 region has 17 residues. Trimming removed 0 bases from V and 1 base from J; junction bases left unmatched: 6. The V gene's germline CDR1 is LGHNA and CDR2 YNFKEQ. Here the CDR3 DNA reads TGTGCCAGCAGCCAAGACCCCGGGGGGATGGCCAAAAACATTCAGTACTTC. Protein product: CASSQDPGGMAKNIQYF.

This clonotype was counted ten times or more. This chain joins TRBV6-1 and TRBJ2-1, with D tentatively TRBD1 (6 bases). The CDR3 runs to 13 residues. Germline loops: CDR1 MNHNS, CDR2 SASEGT. V gave up 6 bases and J gave up 4 bases, with 10 bases separating them. Here the CDR3 DNA reads TGTGCCAGCAGGGGACAAATGTACAATGAGCAGTTCTTC. The encoded protein is CASRGQMYNEQFF.

The gene calls are TRBV5-1 and TRBJ2-1; 8 bases map to TRBD1. CDR3 length: 12 amino acids. Per germline, CDR1 SGHRS and CDR2 YFSETQ. The trim removed 5 bases at V and 13 bases at J, leaving 8 bases unmatched. The CDR3 is CASRPDRGPQFF. The CDR3 DNA is TGCGCCAGCAGGCCTGACAGGGGTCCCCAGTTCTTC.